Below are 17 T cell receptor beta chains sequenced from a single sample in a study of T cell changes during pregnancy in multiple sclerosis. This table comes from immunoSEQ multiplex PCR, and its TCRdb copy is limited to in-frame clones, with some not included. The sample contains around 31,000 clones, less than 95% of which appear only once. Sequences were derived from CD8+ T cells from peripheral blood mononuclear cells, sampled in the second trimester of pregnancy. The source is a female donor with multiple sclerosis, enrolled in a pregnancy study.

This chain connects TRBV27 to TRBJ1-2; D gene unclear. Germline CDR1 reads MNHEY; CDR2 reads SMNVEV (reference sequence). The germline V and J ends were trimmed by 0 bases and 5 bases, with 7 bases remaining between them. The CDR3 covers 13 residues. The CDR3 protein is CASSLSRTYGYTF. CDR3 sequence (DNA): TGTGCCAGCAGTTTATCCAGGACTTATGGCTACACCTTC.

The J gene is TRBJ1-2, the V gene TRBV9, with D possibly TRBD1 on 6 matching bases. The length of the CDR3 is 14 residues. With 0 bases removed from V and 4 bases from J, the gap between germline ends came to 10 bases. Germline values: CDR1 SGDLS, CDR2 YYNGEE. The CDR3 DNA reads TGTGCCAGCAGCGTAGAGGGACAACCCTATGGCTACACCTTC. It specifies CASSVEGQPYGYTF.

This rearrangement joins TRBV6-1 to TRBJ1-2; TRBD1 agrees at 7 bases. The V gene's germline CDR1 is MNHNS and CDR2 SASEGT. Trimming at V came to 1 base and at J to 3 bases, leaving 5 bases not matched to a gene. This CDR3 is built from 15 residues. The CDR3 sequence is CASSEGQGVDYGYTF. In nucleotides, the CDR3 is TGTGCCAGCAGTGAAGGCCAGGGGGTAGACTATGGCTACACCTTC.

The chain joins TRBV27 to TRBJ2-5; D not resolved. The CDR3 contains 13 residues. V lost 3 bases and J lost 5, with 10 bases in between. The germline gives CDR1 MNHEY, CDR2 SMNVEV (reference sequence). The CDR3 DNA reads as TGTGCCAGCAGTTTTTTCCCCGGGGAGACCCAGTACTTC. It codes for CASSFFPGETQYF.

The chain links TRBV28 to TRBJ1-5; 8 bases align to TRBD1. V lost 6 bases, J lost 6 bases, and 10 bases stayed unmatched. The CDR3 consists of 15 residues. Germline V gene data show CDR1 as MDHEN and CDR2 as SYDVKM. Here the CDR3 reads CASSTNRQGSQPQHF. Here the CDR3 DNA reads TGTGCCAGCAGCACCAACCGACAGGGGAGTCAGCCCCAGCATTTT.

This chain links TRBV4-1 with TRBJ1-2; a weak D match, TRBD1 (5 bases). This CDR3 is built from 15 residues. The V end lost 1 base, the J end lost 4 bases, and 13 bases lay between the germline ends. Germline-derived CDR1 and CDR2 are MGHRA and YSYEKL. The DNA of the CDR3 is TGCGCCAGCAGCCAAGTTTGGGGGGACGGCTATGGCTACACCTTC. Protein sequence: CASSQVWGDGYGYTF.

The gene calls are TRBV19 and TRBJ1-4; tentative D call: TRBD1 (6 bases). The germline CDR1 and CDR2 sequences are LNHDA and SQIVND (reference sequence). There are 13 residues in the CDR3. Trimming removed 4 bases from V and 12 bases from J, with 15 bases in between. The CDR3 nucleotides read TGTGCCAGTAGTACTGTTACAGGGAGGGAACTGTTTTTT. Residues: CASSTVTGRELFF.

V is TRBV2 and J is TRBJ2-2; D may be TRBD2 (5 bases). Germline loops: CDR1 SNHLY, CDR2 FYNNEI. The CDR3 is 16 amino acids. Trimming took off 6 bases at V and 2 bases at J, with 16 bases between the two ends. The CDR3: CASSTVGGFNTGELFF. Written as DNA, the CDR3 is TGTGCCAGCAGCACGGTTGGCGGGTTTAACACCGGGGAGCTGTTTTTT.

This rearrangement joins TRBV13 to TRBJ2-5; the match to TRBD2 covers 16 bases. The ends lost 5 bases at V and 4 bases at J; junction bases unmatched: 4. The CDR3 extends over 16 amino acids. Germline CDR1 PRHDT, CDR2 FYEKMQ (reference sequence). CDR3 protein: CASSPGTSGRGETQYF. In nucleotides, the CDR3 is TGTGCCAGCAGCCCCGGGACTAGCGGGAGGGGAGAGACCCAGTACTTC. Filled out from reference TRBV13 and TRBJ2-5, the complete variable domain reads AAGVIQSPRHLIKEKRETATLKCYPIPRHDTVYWYQQGPGQDPQFLISFYEKMQSDKGSIPDRFSAQQFSDYHSELNMSSLELGDSALYFCASSPGTSGRGETQYFGPGTRLLVL.

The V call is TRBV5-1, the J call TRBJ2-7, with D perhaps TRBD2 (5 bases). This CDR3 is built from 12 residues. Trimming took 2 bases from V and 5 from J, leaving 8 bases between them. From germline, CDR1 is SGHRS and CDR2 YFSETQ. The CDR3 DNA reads TGCGCCAGCAGCTTACCCGGGAACGAGCAGTACTTC. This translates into CASSLPGNEQYF.

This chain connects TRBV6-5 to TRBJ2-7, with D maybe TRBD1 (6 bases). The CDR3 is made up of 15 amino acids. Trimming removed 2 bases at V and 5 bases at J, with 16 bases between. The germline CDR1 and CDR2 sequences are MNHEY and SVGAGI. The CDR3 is CASSYDQGIVDEQYF. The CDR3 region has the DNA TGTGCCAGCAGTTACGATCAGGGGATAGTGGACGAGCAGTACTTC.

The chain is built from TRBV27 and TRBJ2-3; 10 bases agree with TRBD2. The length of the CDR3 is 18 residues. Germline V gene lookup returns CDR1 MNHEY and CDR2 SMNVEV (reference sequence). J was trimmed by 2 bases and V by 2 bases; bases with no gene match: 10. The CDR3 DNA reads TGTGCCAGCAGTTTAGATCCTCTAGCGGGAGCCCTCACAGATACGCAGTATTTT. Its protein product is CASSLDPLAGALTDTQYF.

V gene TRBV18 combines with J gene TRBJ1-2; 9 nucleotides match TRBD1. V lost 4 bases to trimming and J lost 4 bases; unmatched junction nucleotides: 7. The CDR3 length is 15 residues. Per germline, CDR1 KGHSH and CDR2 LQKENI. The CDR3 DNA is TGTGCCAGCTCACACCGGGACAGGGAGGTCTATGGCTACACCTTC. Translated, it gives CASSHRDREVYGYTF. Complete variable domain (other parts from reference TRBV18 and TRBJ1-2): NAGVMQNPRHLVRRRGQEARLRCSPMKGHSHVYWYRQLPEEGLKFMVYLQKENIIDESGMPKERFSAEFPKEGPSILRIQQVVRGDSAAYFCASSHRDREVYGYTFGSGTRLTVV.

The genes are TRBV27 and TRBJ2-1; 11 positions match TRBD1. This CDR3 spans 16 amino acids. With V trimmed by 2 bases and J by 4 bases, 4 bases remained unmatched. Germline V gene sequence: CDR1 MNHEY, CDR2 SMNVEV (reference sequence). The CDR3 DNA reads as TGTGCCAGCAGTTTAGGGGGACAGGGGGGATACAATGAGCAGTTCTTC. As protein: CASSLGGQGGYNEQFF.

The CDR3 loop reads CASSQAGQGRGADTQYF. The CDR3 region has the DNA TGTGCCAGCAGCCAAGCCGGACAGGGTAGGGGGGCAGATACGCAGTATTTT. The V and J genes are TRBV14 and TRBJ2-3, with 8 bases that match TRBD1. Germline CDR1 is SGHDN and CDR2 is FVKESK. This CDR3 region has 17 residues. Trimming cost V 1 base and J 4 bases; bases outside gene matches: 10.

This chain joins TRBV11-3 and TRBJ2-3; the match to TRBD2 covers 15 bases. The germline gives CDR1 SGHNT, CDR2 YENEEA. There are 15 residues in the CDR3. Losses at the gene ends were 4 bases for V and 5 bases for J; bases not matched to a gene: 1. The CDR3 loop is CASSSGLAGGDTQYF. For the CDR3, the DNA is TGTGCCAGCAGCTCGGGACTAGCGGGAGGAGATACGCAGTATTTT.

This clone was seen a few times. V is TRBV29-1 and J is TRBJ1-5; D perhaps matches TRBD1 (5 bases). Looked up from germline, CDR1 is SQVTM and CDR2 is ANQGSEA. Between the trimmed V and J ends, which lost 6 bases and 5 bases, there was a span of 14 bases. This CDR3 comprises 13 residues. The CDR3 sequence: CSVAHRFDQPQHF. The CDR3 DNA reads TGCAGCGTGGCCCACAGGTTCGATCAGCCCCAGCATTTT.